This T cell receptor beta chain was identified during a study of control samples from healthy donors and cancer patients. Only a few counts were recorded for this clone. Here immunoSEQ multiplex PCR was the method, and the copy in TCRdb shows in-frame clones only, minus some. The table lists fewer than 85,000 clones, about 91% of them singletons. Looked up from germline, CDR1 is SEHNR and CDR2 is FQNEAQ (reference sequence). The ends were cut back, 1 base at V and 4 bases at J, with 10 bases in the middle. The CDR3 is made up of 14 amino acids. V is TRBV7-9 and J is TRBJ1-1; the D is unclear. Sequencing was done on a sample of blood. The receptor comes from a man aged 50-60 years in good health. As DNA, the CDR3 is TGTGCCAGCAGCTTAGAGTCTGGGTCCACTGAAGCTTTCTTT. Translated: CASSLESGSTEAFF. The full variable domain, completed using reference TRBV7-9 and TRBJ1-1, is DTGVSQNPRHKITKRGQNVTFRCDPISEHNRLYWYRQTLGQGPEFLTYFQNEAQLEKSRLLSDRFSAERPKGSFSTLEIQRTEQGDSAMYLCASSLESGSTEAFFGQGTRLTVV.